A selection of T cell receptor beta chains follows, all from one sample in a study of blood T cells in healthy people across ages. TCRdb itself ran the 5' RACE reads through MiXCR, one entry per CDR3 protein. The sample holds over 700,000 distinct CDR3 sequences, 50% to 65% seen once. Sequenced sample: blood. Every receptor here comes from a man aged 80 or over in good health. Each CDR3 is given with its conserved first and last residue. Fields, in order: V gene, clone size, J gene, D gene, CDR3 DNA, CDR3 protein. The D gene is left open where the match is weak. Expanded clones are given a class, and other clones once, few, many or no size at all.

TRBV4-1	NA	TRBJ2-1	TRBD2	TGCGCCAGCAGACGTAGCGGGAGTCTGGAGAATGAGCAGTTCTTC	CASRRSGSLENEQFF
TRBV29-1	few	TRBJ2-1	TRBD2	TGCAGCGTCTACTCTATGGGGGGGGTGGGTAATGAGCAGTTCTTC	CSVYSMGGVGNEQFF
TRBV6-6	few	TRBJ2-3	NA	TGTGCCAGCAGTTACTCGGGGGGAGACGCGTATTTT	CASSYSGGDAYF
TRBV5-1	few	TRBJ2-1	NA	TGCGCCAGCAGCTTGGGTCAGGGGCACTACAATGAGCAGTTCTTC	CASSLGQGHYNEQFF
TRBV29-1	NA	TRBJ2-3	NA	TGCAGCGTTGAAGGGAAAGTGGGCGTGGCGTACAGAGACGCGTATTTT	CSVEGKVGVAYRDAYF
TRBV27	NA	TRBJ2-1	NA	TGTGCCAGCAGTTTATCGGGCCAGTCCAGAGTGCTTGAGCAGTTCTTC	CASSLSGQSRVLEQFF
TRBV12-3/TRBV12-4	NA	TRBJ1-2	NA	TGTGCCAGCACGAGGACAGCAAACTATGGCTACACCTTC	CASTRTANYGYTF
TRBV21-1	NA	TRBJ2-1	NA	TGTGCCAGCAGCAAAGGGACTAGCGGGAGCTCCTACAATGAGCAGTTCTTC	CASSKGTSGSSYNEQFF
TRBV20-1	NA	TRBJ2-1	TRBD2	TGCAGTGCTCCACCTAGCGGGAGTGGAGGTTACAATGAGCAGTTCTTC	CSAPPSGSGGYNEQFF
TRBV5-1	NA	TRBJ2-3	TRBD1	TGCGCCAGCAGCCGGGACAGGGGTTCTTCCACAGATACGCAGTATTTT	CASSRDRGSSTDTQYF
TRBV11-2	NA	TRBJ2-3	TRBD2	TGTGCCAGCGCCTCTAGGCGGGAGGGCCGAGGAGATACGCAGTATTTT	CASASRREGRGDTQYF
TRBV25-1	NA	TRBJ2-7	TRBD1	TGTGCCAGCAGTGCGGACAGGAGTTCCTACGAGCAGTACTTC	CASSADRSSYEQYF
TRBV20-1	NA	TRBJ1-5	TRBD1	TGCAGTGCTGGGTGGGGGGACAGGGGCTTGAGGAATCAGCCCCAGCATTTT	CSAGWGDRGLRNQPQHF
TRBV20-1	NA	TRBJ2-7	TRBD2	TGCAGTGCGGCAGGACTAGCGGGAGGCCGGGAGCAGTACTTC	CSAAGLAGGREQYF
TRBV20-1	NA	TRBJ2-1	TRBD1	TGCAGTGCCCGACAGGGGATCGGTGAGCAGTTCTTC	CSARQGIGEQFF
TRBV7-8	few	TRBJ1-6	NA	TGTGCCAGCAGCTTAGCGCTCTATAATTCACCCCTCCACTTT	CASSLALYNSPLHF
TRBV7-2	few	TRBJ2-1	NA	TGTGCCAGCAGCTTATTCGGGAGCTCCTACAATGAGCAGTTCTTC	CASSLFGSSYNEQFF
TRBV5-6	NA	TRBJ1-4	NA	TGTGCCAGCAGCCGGGACGGACTAAATGAAAAACTGTTTTTT	CASSRDGLNEKLFF
TRBV10-2	NA	TRBJ2-1	TRBD2	TGCGCCAGCAGTGCGGGGGGGACCGGTGAGCAGTTCTTC	CASSAGGTGEQFF
TRBV24-1	NA	TRBJ2-1	TRBD2	TGTGCCACCAGTGTAGCGGGGCCGTACAATGAGCAGTTCTTC	CATSVAGPYNEQFF
TRBV27	NA	TRBJ1-6	TRBD1	TGTGCCAGCACTCGGGGACAGGGGTCTTCACCCCTCCACTTT	CASTRGQGSSPLHF
TRBV20-1	once	TRBJ2-3	NA	TGCAGTGCTAGTCCCCTCGGGACAGCGGGTGGCACAGATACGCAGTATTTT	CSASPLGTAGGTDTQYF
TRBV29-1	NA	TRBJ2-5	NA	TGCAGCGTTGACAAGACCCAGTACTTC	CSVDKTQYF
TRBV12-3/TRBV12-4	NA	TRBJ1-2	TRBD1	TGTGCCAGCAGGAGCTCCGGGACAGGGGGCTCTGGCTACACCTTC	CASRSSGTGGSGYTF
TRBV29-1	NA	TRBJ1-1	TRBD1	TGCAGCGTTGATGGGACAGGGGAGATGAACACTGAAGCTTTCTTT	CSVDGTGEMNTEAFF
TRBV30	NA	TRBJ2-7	TRBD1	TGTGCCTGGAGTGTAGACAGGGACTACGAGCAGTACTTC	CAWSVDRDYEQYF
TRBV3-1	NA	TRBJ2-7	NA	TGTGCCAGCAGCCAGCATGCCTACGAGCAGTACTTC	CASSQHAYEQYF
TRBV13	few	TRBJ2-7	NA	TGTGCCAGCAGTGAGAGTCGGGCTAATCCCTACGAGCAGTACTTC	CASSESRANPYEQYF
TRBV11-2	few	TRBJ2-1	TRBD2	TGTGCCAGCAGCTTAGATCCGGCTAGCGGGAGCTATGAGCAGTTCTTC	CASSLDPASGSYEQFF